This TCR beta chain is drawn from a study of regulatory T cells in long-lasting Graves disease. Time point in this sample: persistent/refractory GD, antithyroid drugs over 5 years with positive TRAb. RNA isolated from PBMCs was used to make the TCR library. The collection involved drawing 8 to 9 milliliters of peripheral blood into EDTA tubes. The trim removed 3 bases at V and 0 bases at J, leaving 4 bases unmatched. Germline V gene lookup returns CDR1 GTSNPN and CDR2 SVGIG (reference sequence). The CDR3 runs to 14 residues. HTBI primers from iRepertoire and Arm-PCR of CDR3 regions yielded the TCR beta libraries. One entry per CDR3 protein, called by TCRdb with MiXCR from the multiplex PCR reads. The table lists 400,000 to 500,000 distinct CDR3 sequences, roughly 20% of them singletons, with 7.8% in the top ten.

The genes are TRBV30 and TRBJ2-7; TRBD1 aligns across 8 bases. This specimen was peripheral blood mononuclear cells (PBMCs), taken when the disease was refractory, from a patient treated with antithyroid drugs. This clonotype was obtained from a female donor with Graves disease. This CDR3 reads CAWRLTGASYEQYF. CDR3 bases: TGTGCCTGGAGGTTGACAGGGGCCTCCTACGAGCAGTACTTC.